This T cell receptor (beta chain) was retrieved from a study of T cell responses to AZD1222 COVID-19 vaccine. Findings and caveats of the study: Reports indicate that nearly half of spike-specific TCRs are directed at unmutated variant regions. At baseline, just six AZD1222 recipients tested seropositive. Sampling that yielded the repertoires occurred only after the peak T cell response.

Libraries were prepared by immunoSEQ multiplex PCR; TCRdb keeps only in-frame clonotypes and omits some of them. The data contain tens of thousands of clones, roughly nine tenths of them singletons. Researchers grouped second doses given at about 4 or about 12 weeks into one pool. On this clone itself: No antigen is known for it.

Germline V CDR1 and CDR2: KGHSH, LQKENI. Trimming shortened V by 3 bases and J by 3 bases, and 11 bases separated the two germline ends. The CDR3 has 14 amino acids. The sample consisted of peripheral blood, taken 28 days after the second AZD1222 dose. This receptor was taken from an adult who received the AZD1222 COVID-19 vaccine. This chain uses TRBV18 with TRBJ1-1; weak D call: TRBD1 (6 bases). CDR3 coding DNA: TGTGCCAGCTCACCCACCGACAGGTACACTGAAGCTTTCTTT. It is translated as CASSPTDRYTEAFF.